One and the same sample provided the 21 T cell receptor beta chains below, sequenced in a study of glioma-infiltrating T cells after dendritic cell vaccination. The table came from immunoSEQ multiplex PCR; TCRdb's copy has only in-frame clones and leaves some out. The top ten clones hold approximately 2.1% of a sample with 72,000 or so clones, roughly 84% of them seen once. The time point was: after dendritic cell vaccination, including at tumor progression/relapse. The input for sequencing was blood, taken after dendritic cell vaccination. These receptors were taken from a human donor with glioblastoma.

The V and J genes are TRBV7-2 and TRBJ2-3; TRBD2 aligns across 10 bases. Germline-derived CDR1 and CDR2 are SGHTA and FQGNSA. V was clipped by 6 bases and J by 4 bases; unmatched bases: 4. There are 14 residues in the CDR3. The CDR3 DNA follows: TGTGCCAGCAGAGCGGGAGGGCCGTCAGATACGCAGTATTTT. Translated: CASRAGGPSDTQYF.

Written as DNA, the CDR3 is TGTGCCAGCAGCGTGAGGGGGAGCACAGATACGCAGTATTTT. This codes for CASSVRGSTDTQYF. The genes are TRBV9 and TRBJ2-3; D possibly corresponds to TRBD1 (6 bases). The CDR3 covers 14 residues. V was clipped by 2 bases and J by 0 bases, with 7 bases between them. CDR1 and CDR2 from the germline V gene are SGDLS and YYNGEE. The full variable domain, with the rest looked up from reference TRBV9 and TRBJ2-3, is DSGVTQTPKHLITATGQRVTLRCSPRSGDLSVYWYQQSLDQGLQFLIQYYNGEERAKGNILERFSAQQFPDLHSELNLSSLELGDSALYFCASSVRGSTDTQYFGPGTRLTVL.

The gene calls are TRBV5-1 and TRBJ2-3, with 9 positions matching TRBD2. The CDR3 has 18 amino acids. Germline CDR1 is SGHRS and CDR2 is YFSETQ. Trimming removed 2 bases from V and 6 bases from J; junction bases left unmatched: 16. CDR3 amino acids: CASSFLSGGGPGVDTQYF. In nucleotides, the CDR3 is TGCGCCAGCAGCTTTCTTAGCGGGGGAGGGCCAGGTGTTGATACGCAGTATTTT.

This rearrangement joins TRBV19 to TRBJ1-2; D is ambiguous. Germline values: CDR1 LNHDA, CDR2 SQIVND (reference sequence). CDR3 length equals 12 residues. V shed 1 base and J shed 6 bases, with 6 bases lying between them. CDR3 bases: TGTGCCAGTAGTATAGGGGCAGATGGCTACACCTTC. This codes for CASSIGADGYTF.

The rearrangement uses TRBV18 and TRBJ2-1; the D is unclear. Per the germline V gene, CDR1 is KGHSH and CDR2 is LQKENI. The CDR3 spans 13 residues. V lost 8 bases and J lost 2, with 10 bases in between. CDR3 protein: CASNSNPYNEQFF. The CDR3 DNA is TGTGCCAGCAACTCAAACCCCTACAATGAGCAGTTCTTC.

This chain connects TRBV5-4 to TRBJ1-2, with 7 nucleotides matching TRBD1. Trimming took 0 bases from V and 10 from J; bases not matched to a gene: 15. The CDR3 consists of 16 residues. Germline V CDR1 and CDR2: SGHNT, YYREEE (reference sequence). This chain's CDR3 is CASSLVPKDRVKHYTF. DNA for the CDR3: TGTGCCAGCAGCTTGGTCCCCAAAGACAGGGTCAAGCACTACACCTTC.

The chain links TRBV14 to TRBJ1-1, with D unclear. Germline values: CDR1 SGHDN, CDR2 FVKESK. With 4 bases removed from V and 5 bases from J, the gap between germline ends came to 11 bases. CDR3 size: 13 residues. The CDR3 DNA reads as TGTGCCAGCAGCCCCCGAGGGAAGACTGAAGCTTTCTTT. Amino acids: CASSPRGKTEAFF.

CDR3 DNA sequence: TGTGCCAGCAGTTTCGGGGACAGGGGATATCAGCCCCAGCATTTT. This translates into CASSFGDRGYQPQHF. V gene TRBV6-6 combines with J gene TRBJ1-5; TRBD1 matches at 10 bases. CDR1 is MNHNY and CDR2 is SVGAGI in the germline V gene (reference sequence). This CDR3 has 15 residues. The J segment lost 5 bases and the V segment lost 4 bases, leaving 5 bases of the junction unmatched.

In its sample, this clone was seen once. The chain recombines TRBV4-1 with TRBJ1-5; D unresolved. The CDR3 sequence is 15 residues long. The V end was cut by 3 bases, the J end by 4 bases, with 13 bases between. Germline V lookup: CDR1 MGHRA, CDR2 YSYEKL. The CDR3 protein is CASSQPGWGNQPQHF. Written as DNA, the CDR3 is TGCGCCAGCAGCCAGCCGGGGTGGGGTAATCAGCCCCAGCATTTT.

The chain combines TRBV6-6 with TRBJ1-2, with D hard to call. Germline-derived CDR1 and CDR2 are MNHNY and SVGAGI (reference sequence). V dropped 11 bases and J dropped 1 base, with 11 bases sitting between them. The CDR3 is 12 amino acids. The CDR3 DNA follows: TGTGCCGTCACACCAAATAACTATGGCTACACCTTC. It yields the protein CAVTPNNYGYTF.

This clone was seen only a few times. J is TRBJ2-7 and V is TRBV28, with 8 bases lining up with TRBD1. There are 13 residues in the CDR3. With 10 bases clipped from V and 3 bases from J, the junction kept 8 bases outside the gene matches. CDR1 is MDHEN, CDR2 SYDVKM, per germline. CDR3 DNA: TGTGCCACCCACGGGACAGGCCTCTACGAGCAGTACTTC. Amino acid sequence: CATHGTGLYEQYF.

The CDR3 region is CASSGQGSYEQYF. In DNA form, the CDR3 reads TGTGCCAGCTCGGGGCAGGGTAGCTACGAGCAGTACTTC. This chain joins TRBV18 and TRBJ2-5; the D gene is possibly TRBD1 (5 bases). The DNA end lines up better with TRBJ2-7; the J call may be wrong. The CDR3 runs 13 residues. Germline lookup yields CDR1 KGHSH and CDR2 LQKENI.

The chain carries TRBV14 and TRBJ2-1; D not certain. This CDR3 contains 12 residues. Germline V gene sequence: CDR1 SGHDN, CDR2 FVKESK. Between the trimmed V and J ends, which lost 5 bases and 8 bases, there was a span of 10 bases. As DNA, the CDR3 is TGTGCCAGCAGCACGCCAGTCGATGAGCAGTTCTTC. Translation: CASSTPVDEQFF.

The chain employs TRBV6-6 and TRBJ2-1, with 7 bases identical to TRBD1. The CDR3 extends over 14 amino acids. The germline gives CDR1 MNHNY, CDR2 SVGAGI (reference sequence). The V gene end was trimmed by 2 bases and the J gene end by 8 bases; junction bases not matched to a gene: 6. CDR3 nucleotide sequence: TGTGCCAGCAGTTACGCGAAGGGGGCAGATGAGCAGTTCTTC. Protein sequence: CASSYAKGADEQFF.

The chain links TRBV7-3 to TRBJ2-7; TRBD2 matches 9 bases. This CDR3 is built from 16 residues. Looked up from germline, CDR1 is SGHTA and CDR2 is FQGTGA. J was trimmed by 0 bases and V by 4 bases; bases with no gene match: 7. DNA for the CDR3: TGTGCCAGCAGCTCGGATGGGACTAGCAGCTCCTACGAGCAGTACTTC. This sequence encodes CASSSDGTSSSYEQYF.

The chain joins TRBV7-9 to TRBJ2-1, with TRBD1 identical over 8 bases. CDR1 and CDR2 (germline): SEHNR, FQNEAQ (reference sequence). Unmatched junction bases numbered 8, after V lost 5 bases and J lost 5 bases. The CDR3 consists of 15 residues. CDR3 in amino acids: CASSGGTGGNNEQFF. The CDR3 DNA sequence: TGTGCCAGCAGCGGAGGGACAGGCGGAAACAATGAGCAGTTCTTC.

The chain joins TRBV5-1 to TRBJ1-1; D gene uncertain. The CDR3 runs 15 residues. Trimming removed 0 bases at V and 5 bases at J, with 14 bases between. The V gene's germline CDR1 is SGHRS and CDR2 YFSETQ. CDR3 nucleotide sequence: TGCGCCAGCAGCTTGGCCAGAGAGGGAGGGACTGAAGCTTTCTTT. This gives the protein CASSLAREGGTEAFF.

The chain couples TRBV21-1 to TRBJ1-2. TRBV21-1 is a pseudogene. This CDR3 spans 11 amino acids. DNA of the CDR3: TGTGCCAGCAGGCCCCTACGTGGCTACACCTTC. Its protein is CASRPLRGYTF.

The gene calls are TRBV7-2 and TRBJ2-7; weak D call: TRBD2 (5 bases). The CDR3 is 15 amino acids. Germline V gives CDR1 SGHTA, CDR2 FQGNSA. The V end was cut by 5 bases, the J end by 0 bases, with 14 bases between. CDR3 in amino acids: CASSERGSLSYEQYF. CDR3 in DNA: TGTGCCAGCAGCGAACGGGGTTCCCTCTCCTACGAGCAGTACTTC.

CDR3 DNA sequence: TGTGCCAGCTCCCAAGCGGGACCAAGCACAGATACGCAGTATTTT. Translating it yields CASSQAGPSTDTQYF. The gene calls are TRBV18 and TRBJ2-3, with 7 bases that match TRBD2. The V segment lost 6 bases and the J segment 0 bases; nucleotides outside the gene matches: 6. Germline CDR1 KGHSH, CDR2 LQKENI. The CDR3 runs to 15 residues.

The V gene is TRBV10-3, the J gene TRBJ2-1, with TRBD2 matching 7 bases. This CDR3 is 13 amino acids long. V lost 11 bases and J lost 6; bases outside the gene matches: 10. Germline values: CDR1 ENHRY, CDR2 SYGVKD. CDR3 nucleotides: TGTGCCGGGGGAGCGGGAAACCCCAATGAGCAGTTCTTC. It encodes CAGGAGNPNEQFF.